The rows below give T cell receptor beta chains drawn from one sample of a study of cytomegalovirus exposure and HLA in healthy donors. Assay used: immunoSEQ multiplex PCR; TCRdb lists only in-frame clones, some missing. The sample includes some 200,000 clones, roughly 70% of them seen just once. Sequenced: PBMCs. The receptors were gathered from a man aged 35-49 years in good health and CMV-seropositive. Both conserved end residues are part of each CDR3. Each record gives: V gene, CDR3 protein.

v_call: TRBV5-4
cdr3_aa: CASSPRPAGSTDTQYF

v_call: TRBV5-1
cdr3_aa: CASSFERGSGRSEFF

v_call: TRBV7-8
cdr3_aa: CASSLRTESNYGYTF

v_call: TRBV5-4
cdr3_aa: CASSSQGIGGYTF

v_call: TRBV7-9
cdr3_aa: CASSRSPGQDVEKLFF

v_call: TRBV6-1
cdr3_aa: CASISSPGQATSYTF

v_call: TRBV27
cdr3_aa: CASHYPQVVNSGNTIYF

v_call: TRBV28
cdr3_aa: CASSFPSGGYNEQFF

v_call: TRBV18
cdr3_aa: CASSYRRVTGGNEQFF

v_call: TRBV7-2
cdr3_aa: CASSFGGDIGPQHF

v_call: TRBV11-2
cdr3_aa: CASSLEWGQPQHF

v_call: TRBV6-5
cdr3_aa: CAVTGALNTEAFF

v_call: TRBV6-5
cdr3_aa: CASSYQQGTYEQYF

v_call: TRBV29-1
cdr3_aa: CSGTGTGEGGVF

v_call: TRBV2
cdr3_aa: CARASQAAGTGELFF

v_call: TRBV19
cdr3_aa: CASSSRLAPSTDTQYF

v_call: TRBV7-9
cdr3_aa: CASSFSDFYNEQFF

v_call: TRBV6-6
cdr3_aa: CASSYGGEPYEQYF

v_call: TRBV7-7
cdr3_aa: CASSSGLGGTQYF

v_call: TRBV4-1
cdr3_aa: CASSQDLGALRNNQPQHF

v_call: TRBV10-3
cdr3_aa: CAIKDLTDYGYTF

v_call: TRBV15
cdr3_aa: CATSRSGGDLIVDGYTF

v_call: TRBV5-1
cdr3_aa: CASSLDLAGRETQYF

v_call: TRBV19
cdr3_aa: CASSIAGSYNEQFF

v_call: TRBV5-6
cdr3_aa: CASSLLVGQYNSPLHF

v_call: TRBV4-2
cdr3_aa: CASSQDRWNTEAFF

v_call: TRBV11-1
cdr3_aa: CASSQTGIAKNIQYF

v_call: TRBV5-1
cdr3_aa: CASSLARGVYNEQFF

v_call: TRBV7-2
cdr3_aa: CASTTPGGRNNEQFF

v_call: TRBV6-1
cdr3_aa: CASTRKGVATEAFF

v_call: TRBV5-5
cdr3_aa: CASTSREGLYGYTF

v_call: TRBV7-8
cdr3_aa: CASSSTGGRETQYF

v_call: TRBV13
cdr3_aa: CASSNPGQGDTQYF

v_call: TRBV13
cdr3_aa: CASSYRAGELFF

v_call: TRBV6-1
cdr3_aa: CASSEKGALAYQPQHF

v_call: TRBV6-5
cdr3_aa: CASSLSGSGTDTQYF

v_call: TRBV27
cdr3_aa: CASTMGRGRGETQYF

v_call: TRBV27
cdr3_aa: CASSFFRGYEQYF

v_call: TRBV28
cdr3_aa: CASSLEAGSFNIQYF

v_call: TRBV6-5
cdr3_aa: CASSTGETQYF

v_call: TRBV7-9
cdr3_aa: CASRPGQGKANTEAFF

v_call: TRBV5-5
cdr3_aa: CASSLPGQGANNQYF

v_call: TRBV19
cdr3_aa: CASSIDGESYPTDF

v_call: TRBV2
cdr3_aa: CASSVDSHEFNYGYTF

v_call: TRBV5-1
cdr3_aa: CASGPGDREIHEQYF

v_call: TRBV4-1
cdr3_aa: CASSQEGQGTAYEQYF

v_call: TRBV7-2
cdr3_aa: CASSSSPPDRGFNNEQFF

v_call: TRBV11-3
cdr3_aa: CASSTGTTTQYF

v_call: TRBV28
cdr3_aa: CASSLLNQPQHF

v_call: TRBV5-8
cdr3_aa: CASSLDRGYTYEQYF

v_call: TRBV29-1
cdr3_aa: CSVGPGQGDTQYF

v_call: TRBV6-5
cdr3_aa: CASSLNGEGSNYGYTF

v_call: TRBV18
cdr3_aa: CASSPLIRYASYEQYF

v_call: TRBV13
cdr3_aa: CASSLSLAGGPLETQYF

v_call: TRBV6-5
cdr3_aa: CASSYSIMGAHEQYF

v_call: TRBV18
cdr3_aa: CASSPPDSINEQFF

v_call: TRBV5-5
cdr3_aa: CASSLTREGANGYTF

v_call: TRBV6-6
cdr3_aa: CASGQTGVNTEAFF

v_call: TRBV6-5
cdr3_aa: CASSYTTRGSPLHF

v_call: TRBV13
cdr3_aa: CASKGQVNSPLHF